These T cell receptor beta chains were read from a single sample in a study of blood T cell repertoires in COVID-19. Assay used: immunoSEQ multiplex PCR; TCRdb lists only in-frame clones, some missing. The data hold about 250,000 clones, with approximately 82% observed a single time. The sample taken for sequencing was PBMCs or T cells enriched from blood (not recorded which). The source is a man between 40 and 49 years old who had been exposed to COVID-19. The CDR3 runs from the conserved cysteine through the conserved F or W. The D gene is left open where the match is weak. Rows may omit the clone size; those that give it use once, few, many or a size class.

v_call d_call clone_size cdr3_aa
TRBV4-1 - once CASSQEKGSKRGIEQFF
TRBV12-3/TRBV12-4 - - CASSFRVRRAFF
TRBV5-1 - - CASSAFGALGTYNEQFF
TRBV6-4 TRBD1 few CASSEGPGGRRGYTF
TRBV11-2 TRBD1 - CASSHGTGPYEQYF
TRBV6-5 - - CASTNQWNSPLHF
TRBV19 TRBD2 - CASSPLAGATDTQYF
TRBV29-1 - - CSVSQGGTNQPQHF
TRBV6-5 - - CASRTPGDGYNEQFF
TRBV9 - once CASSVAHSNTEAFF
TRBV24-1 - once CATSDSRTGYTEAFF
TRBV7-9 - once CASSLGHDAFF
TRBV29-1 - - CSVVSVLNTEAFF
TRBV21-1 - - CASSKEKFAGGSCNEQFF
TRBV19 - - CASSWGQGQPQHF
TRBV11-2 TRBD2 - CASSLRRSSGRQFF
TRBV7-7 - few CASSPYIGSTGEQYF
TRBV5-1 TRBD1 - CASSPQTGFGIQYF
TRBV30 - - CAWSEGASGGSQPQHF
TRBV5-8 TRBD2 once CASSLASGRMQFF
TRBV2 - once CASSERSRQPQHF
TRBV6-5 - - CASRDPRGGRTEAFF
TRBV4-2 TRBD1 - CASSQDEDRAYEQYF
TRBV7-2 TRBD2 - CASSPRASGRISTDTQYF
TRBV5-1 - - CASSRGEGANYGYTF
TRBV20-1 - - CSASTGSGTDTQYF
TRBV10-3 TRBD2 once CAIRGLEANEQFF
TRBV3-1/TRBV3-2 - - CASSPRTGHGYTF
TRBV5-1 - few CASRENEKLFF
TRBV5-1 TRBD2 - CASSRGVAGPSYEQYF
TRBV28 - - CASSFLQETQYF
TRBV27 TRBD2 many CASSFSPVASGAYEQYF
TRBV7-3 - - CASSQSSGNTIYF
TRBV9 - - CASSVGSGTEAFF
TRBV11-3 - - CASSLSDGRRADTQYF
TRBV3-1/TRBV3-2 - - CASSQGSRYGYTF
TRBV5-1 - - CASSLGSNYGYTF
TRBV18 - - CASSTQTGSQETQYF
TRBV4-1 - - CASSQAGPPDTQYF
TRBV30 TRBD2 - CAWSGTGLAGWDEQFF